These T cell receptor beta chains were read from a single sample in a study of blood T cell repertoires in COVID-19. Profiling relied on immunoSEQ multiplex PCR, and the TCRdb table lists in-frame clones only, not all of them. The sample carries roughly 140,000 clones, about four fifths recorded once. The source material was peripheral blood. The receptors shown here come from a human donor in a cohort sampled during active COVID-19. CDR3s include the opening cysteine and the closing phenylalanine or tryptophan. Each record gives: clone size, D gene, J gene, V gene, CDR3 length, CDR3 protein, CDR3 DNA. A D gene is named only where the DNA matches it firmly. Not every row has a clone size; where given, it reads once, few, many or a size class.

clone size: -
D gene: -
J gene: TRBJ1-6
V gene: TRBV6-5
CDR3 length: 13
CDR3 protein: CASNGENRSPLHF
CDR3 DNA: TGTGCCAGCAACGGGGAAAATAGGTCACCCCTCCACTTT

clone size: -
D gene: -
J gene: TRBJ2-7
V gene: TRBV7-2
CDR3 length: 15
CDR3 protein: CASSNDIGRTYEQYF
CDR3 DNA: TGTGCCAGCAGCAACGACATAGGGAGAACCTACGAGCAGTACTTC

clone size: -
D gene: -
J gene: TRBJ1-5
V gene: TRBV21-1
CDR3 length: 14
CDR3 protein: CASSKWEGTQPQHF
CDR3 DNA: TGTGCCAGCAGCAAATGGGAGGGGACGCAGCCCCAGCATTTT

clone size: once
D gene: -
J gene: TRBJ2-6
V gene: TRBV27
CDR3 length: 16
CDR3 protein: CASSPLTGTGANVLTF
CDR3 DNA: TGTGCCAGCAGTCCGCTGACAGGAACGGGGGCCAACGTCCTGACTTTC

clone size: -
D gene: TRBD1
J gene: TRBJ1-1
V gene: TRBV6-5
CDR3 length: 16
CDR3 protein: CASSYSILRGHTEAFF
CDR3 DNA: TGTGCCAGCAGTTACTCGATCTTGAGGGGGCACACTGAAGCTTTCTTT

clone size: -
D gene: -
J gene: TRBJ2-5
V gene: TRBV5-1
CDR3 length: 13
CDR3 protein: CASSLTQEKTQYF
CDR3 DNA: TGCGCCAGCAGCTTAACGCAGGAAAAGACCCAGTACTTC

clone size: -
D gene: TRBD2
J gene: TRBJ2-1
V gene: TRBV7-2
CDR3 length: 15
CDR3 protein: CASSRLAGAGDEQFF
CDR3 DNA: TGTGCCAGCAGCAGACTAGCGGGGGCTGGAGATGAGCAGTTCTTC

clone size: -
D gene: -
J gene: TRBJ1-6
V gene: TRBV19
CDR3 length: 13
CDR3 protein: CASRHRVGSPLHF
CDR3 DNA: TGTGCCAGTAGACACAGGGTTGGTTCACCCCTCCACTTT

clone size: -
D gene: TRBD2
J gene: TRBJ2-7
V gene: TRBV5-1
CDR3 length: 14
CDR3 protein: CASSLGGAGYEQYF
CDR3 DNA: TGCGCCAGCAGCTTGGGGGGAGCGGGGTACGAGCAGTACTTC

clone size: once
D gene: -
J gene: TRBJ2-5
V gene: TRBV18
CDR3 length: 15
CDR3 protein: CASSESAGKGETQYF
CDR3 DNA: TGTGCCAGCTCAGAATCAGCCGGGAAGGGAGAGACCCAGTACTTC

clone size: -
D gene: TRBD2
J gene: TRBJ2-3
V gene: TRBV7-3
CDR3 length: 18
CDR3 protein: CASSPGASGGRGADTQYF
CDR3 DNA: TGTGCCAGCAGCCCTGGGGCTAGCGGGGGCCGGGGGGCAGATACGCAGTATTTT

clone size: -
D gene: -
J gene: TRBJ2-2
V gene: TRBV9
CDR3 length: 14
CDR3 protein: CASSVGANTGELFF
CDR3 DNA: TGTGCCAGCAGCGTCGGAGCGAACACCGGGGAGCTGTTTTTT

clone size: -
D gene: TRBD1
J gene: TRBJ1-2
V gene: TRBV19
CDR3 length: 15
CDR3 protein: CASTETGGFDYGYTF
CDR3 DNA: TGTGCCAGTACTGAAACAGGGGGATTTGACTATGGCTACACCTTC

clone size: -
D gene: TRBD2
J gene: TRBJ2-1
V gene: TRBV29-1
CDR3 length: 13
CDR3 protein: CSVSHGGENEQFF
CDR3 DNA: TGCAGCGTTTCCCACGGGGGGGAGAATGAGCAGTTCTTC

clone size: -
D gene: TRBD1
J gene: TRBJ2-7
V gene: TRBV10-2
CDR3 length: 13
CDR3 protein: CASSPRQGGEQYF
CDR3 DNA: TGCGCCAGCAGCCCCCGACAGGGCGGCGAGCAGTACTTC

clone size: -
D gene: TRBD1
J gene: TRBJ1-6
V gene: TRBV2
CDR3 length: 16
CDR3 protein: CASTPRTGGGGSPLHF
CDR3 DNA: TGTGCCAGCACCCCCCGGACAGGGGGCGGGGGTTCACCCCTCCACTTT